Each of the 24 T cell receptor beta chains below was sequenced from the same sample in a study of CD8+CD57+ T cells in acquired aplastic anemia. TCR beta VDJ and CDR3 were profiled, and genomic DNA was the template. TCRdb reprocessed the reads with MiXCR, giving one entry per CDR3 protein. There are some 170,000 distinct CDR3 sequences in the sample; around 48% occur only once, and around 1.1% lies in the top ten. CD8+CD57+ cell expansion had been shown by flow cytometry in patients chosen for sequencing. Sample: sorted CD4+, CD8+, or CD8+CD57+ T cells (not recorded which) from PBMCs. These receptors originate from a human donor with aplastic anemia.

This clonotype was picked up many times. The rearrangement uses TRBV7-2 and TRBJ2-5; tentative D call: TRBD2 (6 bases). Germline V gives CDR1 SGHTA, CDR2 FQGNSA. V was cut by 5 bases and J by 5 bases, with 24 bases left in between. The CDR3 runs 17 residues. The chain's CDR3 is CASSQEGRGLAGETQYF. CDR3 sequence (DNA): TGTGCCAGCAGCCAGGAGGGGAGAGGTTTGGCGGGGGAGACCCAGTACTTC.

CDR3 nucleotides: TGTGCCGCCGCCTTAGCGGGAGGTGCCCTCAATGAGCAGTTCTTC. This encodes CAAALAGGALNEQFF. The chain carries TRBV10-3 and TRBJ2-1; the match to TRBD2 covers 10 bases. V lost 11 bases and J lost 6; bases outside the gene matches: 13. Germline CDR1 and CDR2: ENHRY and SYGVKD. This CDR3 contains 15 residues.

This clonotype was counted only a few times. This chain joins TRBV6-1 and TRBJ2-1; 12 bases agree with TRBD2. CDR3 length equals 16 residues. V lost 6 bases and J lost 7; bases outside the gene matches: 10. Looked up from germline, CDR1 is MNHNS and CDR2 is SASEGT. DNA for the CDR3: TGTGCCAGCAGCCGACTAGCGGGGGCCGCGGGGAATGAGCAGTTCTTC. This encodes CASSRLAGAAGNEQFF.

The chain employs TRBV7-9 and TRBJ2-7; D unclear. V lost 7 bases to trimming and J lost 5 bases, with 15 bases between them. Germline lookup yields CDR1 SEHNR and CDR2 FQNEAQ (reference sequence). The CDR3 consists of 13 residues. CDR3 sequence: CASNLVYGNEQYF. DNA for the CDR3: TGTGCCAGCAACCTAGTGTACGGCAACGAGCAGTACTTC.

V gene TRBV5-1 combines with J gene TRBJ1-4; TRBD1 matches 7 bases. The CDR3 contains 16 residues. The V segment lost 4 bases and the J segment 0 bases; nucleotides outside the gene matches: 6. Germline CDR1 reads SGHRS; CDR2 reads YFSETQ. CDR3 nucleotide sequence: TGCGCCAGCAGCCAGGGGACAGTGACAACTAATGAAAAACTGTTTTTT. Encoded protein: CASSQGTVTTNEKLFF.

Regarding this clonotype: A single base separates this from a much larger clone, so it may be a read error. The J gene is TRBJ2-2, the V gene TRBV4-2, with TRBD2 matching 10 bases. The CDR3 loop spans 15 amino acids. CDR1 and CDR2 (germline): LGHNA, YNFKEQ. CDR3 nucleotides: TGTGCCAGCAGCCGAGGACTAGCGGCTAGGGGGGGGCTGTTTTTT. Translation: CASSRGLAARGGLFF.

CDR3 region: CASSEIRNEQFF. The CDR3 region has the DNA TGTGCCAGCAGTGAAATCCGGAATGAGCAGTTCTTC. J is TRBJ2-1 and V is TRBV2; D unresolved. Per germline, CDR1 SNHLY and CDR2 FYNNEI. V dropped 2 bases and J dropped 7 bases, with 6 bases sitting between them. The CDR3 contains 12 residues.

This clonotype has at least ten counts. The V gene is TRBV2, the J gene TRBJ2-1; 12 nucleotides match TRBD2. Germline lookup yields CDR1 SNHLY and CDR2 FYNNEI. The CDR3 runs to 16 residues. Trimming cost V 3 bases and J 9 bases; bases outside gene matches: 9. CDR3 coding DNA: TGTGCCAGCAGTGATTCGGCTAGCGGGGGGGCAAGTGAGCAGTTCTTC. Translation gives CASSDSASGGASEQFF.

The V gene is TRBV2, the J gene TRBJ2-2; no firm D call. Trimming cost V 9 bases and J 4 bases, with 15 bases left between them. Germline CDR1 is SNHLY and CDR2 is FYNNEI. The CDR3 is 14 amino acids. The CDR3 spells CASTWSATTGELFF. The CDR3 DNA follows: TGTGCCAGTACATGGTCAGCCACCACCGGGGAGCTGTTTTTT.

The rearrangement links TRBV2 to TRBJ1-5; possible D gene TRBD1, 5 bases. The CDR3 extends over 12 amino acids. V lost 10 bases, J lost 1 base, and 8 bases lay in between. From germline, CDR1 is SNHLY and CDR2 FYNNEI. CDR3 sequence reads: CATRQSNQPQHF. CDR3 sequence (DNA): TGTGCCACCCGACAGAGCAATCAGCCCCAGCATTTT.

This sequence joins TRBV19 and TRBJ1-1; 8 nucleotides align to TRBD1. Per germline, CDR1 LNHDA and CDR2 SQIVND (reference sequence). This CDR3 has 12 amino acids. The J segment lost 7 bases and the V segment lost 7 bases, leaving 5 bases of the junction unmatched. CDR3 sequence (DNA): TGTGCCAGTACCGCGACAGGGGATGAAGCTTTCTTT. Amino acid sequence: CASTATGDEAFF.

This chain connects TRBV20-1 to TRBJ1-5, with a weak D call TRBD1 (5 bases). The CDR3 is 11 residues long. In germline, CDR1 is DFQATT, CDR2 SNEGSKA (reference sequence). V was cut by 8 bases and J by 7 bases, with 12 bases left in between. Here the CDR3 DNA reads TGCAGTCGGATAGGGGAACAGCCCCAGCATTTT. As protein: CSRIGEQPQHF.

This clonotype appeared many times. The chain has TRBV7-9 and TRBJ1-3; D not certain. CDR3 length: 15 amino acids. Germline values: CDR1 SEHNR, CDR2 FQNEAQ (reference sequence). The V and J ends lost 0 bases and 0 bases respectively, with 6 bases between them. CDR3 region: CASSLAGLSGNTIYF. In DNA, the CDR3 is TGTGCCAGCAGCTTAGCTGGCCTCTCTGGAAACACCATATATTTT.

The rearrangement uses TRBV3-1 and TRBJ1-4, with no clear D. This CDR3 region has 16 residues. In germline, CDR1 is LGHDT, CDR2 YNNKEL (reference sequence). V was cut by 4 bases and J by 4 bases, with 16 bases left in between. CDR3 nucleotide sequence: TGTGCCAGCAGCCTTAACTCGCAGGAATTTAATGAAAAACTGTTTTTT. This codes for CASSLNSQEFNEKLFF.

This clonotype was recorded a few times. The V and J genes are TRBV15 and TRBJ2-2; D is perhaps TRBD2 (6 bases). V gave up 1 base and J gave up 4 bases, with 10 bases separating them. Germline CDR1 and CDR2: LNHNV and YYDKDF (reference sequence). This CDR3 contains 15 residues. The CDR3 DNA is TGTGCCACCAGCAGAGTACTAGCAGGCACCGGGGAGCTGTTTTTT. Amino acid sequence: CATSRVLAGTGELFF.

This clonotype came up a few times. The rearrangement links TRBV19 to TRBJ2-7, with 9 bases that match TRBD1. The CDR3 spans 13 residues. With V trimmed by 6 bases and J by 6 bases, 6 bases remained unmatched. CDR1 and CDR2 (germline): LNHDA, SQIVND (reference sequence). The chain's CDR3 is CASRGQGPFEQYF. As DNA, the CDR3 is TGTGCCAGTAGGGGACAGGGCCCTTTCGAGCAGTACTTC.

The V call is TRBV19, the J call TRBJ1-2; D perhaps matches TRBD1 (5 bases). Germline-derived CDR1 and CDR2 are LNHDA and SQIVND (reference sequence). The length of the CDR3 is 14 residues. The V gene lost 3 bases and the J gene lost 7 bases, with 15 bases spanning the gap. CDR3 sequence (DNA): TGTGCCAGTAGTATTCAGACAGTTGGACGTGGCTACACCTTC. Its translation is CASSIQTVGRGYTF.

The CDR3 bases are TGCAGTTCAACAGGGGGCGGGACTAGCACAGATACGCAGTATTTT. Its protein is CSSTGGGTSTDTQYF. The gene calls are TRBV20-1 and TRBJ2-3; 9 bases are shared with TRBD1. The CDR3 is 15 residues long. V gave up 8 bases and J gave up 0 bases; unmatched junction bases: 9. Germline V gene data show CDR1 as DFQATT and CDR2 as SNEGSKA (reference sequence).

V is TRBV24-1 and J is TRBJ2-3; 10 nucleotides align to TRBD2. V gave up 3 bases and J gave up 1 base; unmatched junction bases: 3. CDR1 is KGHDR and CDR2 is SFDVKD in the germline V gene. This CDR3 comprises 16 residues. The CDR3 DNA reads as TGTGCCACCAGTGATGTTCTAGCGGGGGGCACAGATACGCAGTATTTT. Its translation is CATSDVLAGGTDTQYF.

The V gene is TRBV5-6, the J gene TRBJ1-1; TRBD1 might be the D (6 bases). Germline V CDR1 and CDR2: SGHDT, YYEEEE. The CDR3 sequence is 15 residues long. V was trimmed by 2 bases and J by 4 bases, leaving 15 bases between them. DNA of the CDR3: TGTGCCAGCAGCTTTTACGCAGGGGATGGCACTGAAGCTTTCTTT. Amino acids: CASSFYAGDGTEAFF. Filled out from reference TRBV5-6 and TRBJ1-1, the complete variable domain reads DAGVTQSPTHLIKTRGQQVTLRCSPKSGHDTVSWYQQALGQGPQFIFQYYEEEERQRGNFPDRFSGHQFPNYSSELNVNALLLGDSALYLCASSFYAGDGTEAFFGQGTRLTVV.

This clonotype was counted ten times or more. The V gene is TRBV12-3 or TRBV12-4, the J gene TRBJ1-1; D may be TRBD1 (6 bases). CDR3 length: 14 amino acids. V gave up 5 bases and J gave up 1 base, with 11 bases separating them. For the CDR3, the DNA is TGTGCCAGCAGTCTGGACAGTTGGAACACTGAAGCTTTCTTT. It codes for CASSLDSWNTEAFF.

This clonotype was counted only a few times. The chain combines TRBV25-1 with TRBJ1-6; D is unresolved. V lost 0 bases to trimming and J lost 0 bases, with 6 bases between them. The germline gives CDR1 MGHDK, CDR2 SYGVNS. The length of the CDR3 is 16 residues. The CDR3 is CASSEYRGSYNSPLHF. The CDR3 DNA reads as TGTGCCAGCAGTGAATATCGGGGCTCCTATAATTCACCCCTCCACTTT.

This clonotype was picked up a small number of times. This rearrangement joins TRBV15 to TRBJ1-1; no definite D call. Trimming took 3 bases from V and 4 from J, leaving 9 bases between them. The CDR3 has 13 residues. Per germline, CDR1 LNHNV and CDR2 YYDKDF (reference sequence). The CDR3 here is CATSSARATEAFF. The CDR3 DNA sequence: TGTGCCACCAGCAGCGCCCGGGCCACTGAAGCTTTCTTT.

This clonotype occurred a few times. The chain has TRBV27 and TRBJ1-5; the D is unclear. CDR1 is MNHEY and CDR2 is SMNVEV in the germline V gene (reference sequence). The ends were cut back, 1 base at V and 6 bases at J, with 13 bases in the middle. CDR3 length: 15 amino acids. CDR3 loop: CASSLYSVPGQPQHF. CDR3 DNA: TGTGCCAGCAGTTTATACTCCGTTCCCGGTCAGCCCCAGCATTTT.